This TCR beta chain originates from a study of shared clonotypes between healthy human individuals (TCRdb year 2020). About the full investigation: The cohort included a few men and a couple of women between 18 and 49 years of age. Blood TCR repertoires of about 5 healthy adults were deeply sequenced to estimate repertoire size and the extent of clonotype sharing between individuals. Libraries were prepared and TCR repertoires were sequenced by different laboratories using diverse techniques, in order to increase sequencing depth and limit assay-specific biases. Per donor, leukapheresis produced somewhere between about 0.8 and 9 billion PBMCs.

Of note for this clone: Its target antigen remains unknown. No much larger clone exists at a distance of one base, and base qualities are not known.

Findings and caveats that apply to the study as a whole: Pairwise subsampling indicated that sequencing depth was expected to affect the degree of clonotype sharing among donors. Sampling was restricted to blood, and TCR repertoires in tissues likely differ from the TCR repertoires found in blood. Because the study included a small number of donors, the genetic and exposure-history diversity represented was limited.

Taken from cysteine to phenylalanine, the CDR3 has 13 residues. Of the read, only the CDR3 DNA is kept; its 39 bases are in frame from base 1. V loses 4 bases of germline sequence and J loses 4 bases, and the interval between the two ends is 11 bases. Sequences LNHDA (CDR1) and SQIVND (CDR2) are obtained from the germline V gene (reference sequence). The donors were healthy, HIV-negative adults who had no recently reported acute infections or vaccinations. All donors were Caucasian adults living in Nashville, Tennessee, USA. In the unsorted samples, roughly 90 million PBMCs were counted, and genomic DNA was extracted using the QIAamp DNA Blood Mini kit. After blood collection by leukapheresis, PBMCs were isolated using Ficoll-Histopaque density gradient centrifugation and then cryopreserved in the vapor phase of liquid nitrogen. Using the deep immunoSEQ assay, multiplex PCR amplified TCR CDR3 regions from genomic DNA. Extracted genomic DNA from each cell subset was spread evenly across all wells of several immunoSEQ 96-well plates, with each plate serving as a replicate. Each replicate PCR for unsorted PBMC received roughly 300 ng genomic DNA, equal to about 30,000 T cell genomes. Unsorted PBMC genomic DNA was sequenced across ten immunoSEQ deep assay plates. Purified libraries were quantified with a Qubit 3.0 fluorometer, sized on a Bioanalyzer 2100, and re-quantified with the KAPA Library Quantification kit. Each immunoSEQ 96-well plate was sequenced on its own single-read 150-cycle Illumina NextSeq 550 flow cell. The paper's data handling went like this. Because the immunoSEQ output held only junctional sequences and lacked quality scores, the filtering could not match the filtering applied to full-length reads. Sequences were annotated with PyIR, a Python wrapper for IgBLAST v1.9, using IMGT germline references to assign V/J genes and CDR3. Reads were removed for weak V/J assignments (E-value above 1e-6), missing CDR3, stop codons, out-of-frame junctions, or ambiguous translated residues. V3J clonotypes were defined as sequences sharing the same inferred V gene, J gene, and CDR3 amino acid sequence. To compute the percentage overlap between repertoires, the number of shared unique clonotypes was divided by the size of the smaller repertoire. Three approaches were used to assess repertoire richness: RTK rarefaction, the Chao1 estimator, and Recon v2.1 estimates of unobserved clonotypes. Drawn from immuneACCESS, this table holds only the in-frame rearrangements with V and J called that TCRdb kept. Clones are partly lost; checked studies trace under half to an unresolved V gene and leave the rest unexplained. V, J and clone size are those of that table, while D and trimming were read from the DNA. This sample is represented by more than 450,000 clones; 79% of them were singletons. Of the sample, approximately 13% falls within the top ten clones.

Specimen: PBMCs. The V gene is TRBV19 and the J gene is TRBJ2-7, with a tentative D gene TRBD1 over 6 matching bases. This clonotype originated in a woman aged 40 to 55 in good health. Some clones in this sample may be carry-over from other donors' samples. The nucleotide sequence is given as TGTGCCAGTAGTACAGGGGTTGGTTACGAGCAGTACTTC. The encoded protein is CASSTGVGYEQYF.